This TCR beta chain was captured in a study of T-cell reconstitution after alpha-beta-depleted transplantation in children. The library targeted TCRbeta and was prepared with unique molecular identifiers. TCRdb itself ran the PCR reads through MiXCR, one entry per CDR3 protein. The profile shows 440,000 or so distinct CDR3 sequences, under 13% of them singletons. Germline lookup yields CDR1 MDHEN and CDR2 SYDVKM. CDR3 length: 14 amino acids. Between the trimmed V and J ends, which lost 7 bases and 3 bases, there was a span of 15 bases. This clonotype was recorded a few times. Sequenced here: PBMCs from the stem cell graft donor, sampled from the stem cell graft. The J gene is TRBJ2-5, the V gene TRBV28, with a tentative D call TRBD1 (6 bases). The TCR was taken from a human donor who donated a stem cell graft to a child with acute myeloid leukemia. Here the CDR3 reads CASTPRGREETQYF. The DNA for the CDR3 is TGTGCCAGCACCCCAAGGGGGAGAGAAGAGACCCAGTACTTC.